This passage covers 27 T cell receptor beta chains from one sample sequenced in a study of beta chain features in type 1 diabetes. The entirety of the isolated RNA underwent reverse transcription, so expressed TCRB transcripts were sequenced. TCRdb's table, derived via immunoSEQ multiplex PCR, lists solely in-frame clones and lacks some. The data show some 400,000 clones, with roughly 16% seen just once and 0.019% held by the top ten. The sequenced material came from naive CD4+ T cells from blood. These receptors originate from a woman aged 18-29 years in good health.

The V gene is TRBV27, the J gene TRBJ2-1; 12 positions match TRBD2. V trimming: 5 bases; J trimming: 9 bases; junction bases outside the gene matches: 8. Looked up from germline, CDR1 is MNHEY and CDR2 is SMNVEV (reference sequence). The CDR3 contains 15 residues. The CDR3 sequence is CASSVASGRVFEQFF. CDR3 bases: TGTGCCAGCAGTGTAGCTAGCGGGAGGGTATTTGAGCAGTTCTTC.

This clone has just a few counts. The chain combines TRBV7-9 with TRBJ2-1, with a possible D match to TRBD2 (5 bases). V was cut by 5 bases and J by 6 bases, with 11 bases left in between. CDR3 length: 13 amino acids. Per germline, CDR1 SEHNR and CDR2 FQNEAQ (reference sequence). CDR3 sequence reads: CASSPLASNEQFF. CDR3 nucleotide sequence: TGTGCCAGCAGCCCCCTAGCATCCAATGAGCAGTTCTTC.

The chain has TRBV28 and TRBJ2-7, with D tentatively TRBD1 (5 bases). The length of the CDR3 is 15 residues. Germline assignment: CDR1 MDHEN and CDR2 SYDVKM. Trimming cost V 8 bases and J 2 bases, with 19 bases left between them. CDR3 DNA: TGTGCCAGCCGTACTCAGGGCCCCGGCGCCTACGAGCAGTACTTC. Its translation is CASRTQGPGAYEQYF.

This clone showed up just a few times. CDR3 residues: CASSVPGGTATEAFF. The CDR3 DNA reads as TGTGCCAGCAGCGTACCGGGAGGGACGGCCACTGAAGCTTTCTTT. This chain joins TRBV7-8 and TRBJ1-1; possibly TRBD1 for D (5 bases). This CDR3 has 15 residues. Per germline, CDR1 SGHVS and CDR2 FQNEAQ. V lost 5 bases and J 4 bases, leaving 17 bases between the germline ends.

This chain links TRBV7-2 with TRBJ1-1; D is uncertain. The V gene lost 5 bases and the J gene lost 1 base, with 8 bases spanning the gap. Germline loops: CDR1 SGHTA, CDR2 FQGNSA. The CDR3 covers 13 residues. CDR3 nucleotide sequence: TGTGCCAGCAGCGGAGTGGGGAACACTGAAGCTTTCTTT. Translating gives CASSGVGNTEAFF.

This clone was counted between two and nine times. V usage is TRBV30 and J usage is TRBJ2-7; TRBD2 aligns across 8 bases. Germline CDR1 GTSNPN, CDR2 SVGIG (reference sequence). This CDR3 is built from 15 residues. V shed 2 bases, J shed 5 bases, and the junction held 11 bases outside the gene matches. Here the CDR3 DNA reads TGTGCCTGGAGTTTGGGGGCTAGCGGGTTCCACGAGCAGTACTTC. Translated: CAWSLGASGFHEQYF.

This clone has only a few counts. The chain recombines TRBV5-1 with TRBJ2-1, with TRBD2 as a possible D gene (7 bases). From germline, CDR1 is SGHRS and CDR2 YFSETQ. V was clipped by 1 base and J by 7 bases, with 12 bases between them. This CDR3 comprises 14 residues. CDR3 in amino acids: CASSLRGGSNEQFF. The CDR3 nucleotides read TGCGCCAGCAGCTTGAGGGGGGGTTCAAATGAGCAGTTCTTC.

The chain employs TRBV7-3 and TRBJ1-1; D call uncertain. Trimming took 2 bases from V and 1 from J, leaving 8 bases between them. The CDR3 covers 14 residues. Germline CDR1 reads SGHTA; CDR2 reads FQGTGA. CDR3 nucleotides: TGTGCCAGCAGCTTATCTGCGGCGAACACTGAAGCTTTCTTT. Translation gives CASSLSAANTEAFF.

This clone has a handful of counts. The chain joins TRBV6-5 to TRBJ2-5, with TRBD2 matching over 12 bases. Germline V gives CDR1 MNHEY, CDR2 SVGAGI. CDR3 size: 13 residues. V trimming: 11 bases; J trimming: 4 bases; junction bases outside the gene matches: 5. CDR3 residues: CASSLAGGETQYF. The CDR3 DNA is TGTGCCTCCTCACTAGCGGGAGGAGAGACCCAGTACTTC.

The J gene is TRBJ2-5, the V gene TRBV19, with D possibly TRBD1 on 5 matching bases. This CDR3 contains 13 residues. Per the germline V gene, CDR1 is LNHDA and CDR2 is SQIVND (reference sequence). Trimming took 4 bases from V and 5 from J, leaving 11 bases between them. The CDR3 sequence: CASSTSGMETQYF. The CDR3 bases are TGTGCCAGTAGTACATCAGGGATGGAGACCCAGTACTTC.

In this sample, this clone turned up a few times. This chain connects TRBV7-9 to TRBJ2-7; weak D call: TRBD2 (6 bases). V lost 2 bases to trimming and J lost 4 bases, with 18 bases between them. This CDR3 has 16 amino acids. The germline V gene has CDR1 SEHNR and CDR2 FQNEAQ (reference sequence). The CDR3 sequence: CASSLMEGSGGYEQYF. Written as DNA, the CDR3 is TGTGCCAGCAGCTTAATGGAGGGGTCTGGTGGATACGAGCAGTACTTC.

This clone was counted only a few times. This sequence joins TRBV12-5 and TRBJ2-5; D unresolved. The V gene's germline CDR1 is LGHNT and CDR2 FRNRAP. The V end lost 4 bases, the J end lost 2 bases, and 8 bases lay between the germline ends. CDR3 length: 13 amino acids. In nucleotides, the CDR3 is TGTGCTAGTGGTTCCTCGAGTCAAGAGACCCAGTACTTC. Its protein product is CASGSSSQETQYF. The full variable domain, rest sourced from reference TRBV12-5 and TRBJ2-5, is DARVTQTPRHKVTEMGQEVTMRCQPILGHNTVFWYRQTMMQGLELLAYFRNRAPLDDSGMPKDRFSAEMPDATLATLKIQPSEPRDSAVYFCASGSSSQETQYFGPGTRLLVL.

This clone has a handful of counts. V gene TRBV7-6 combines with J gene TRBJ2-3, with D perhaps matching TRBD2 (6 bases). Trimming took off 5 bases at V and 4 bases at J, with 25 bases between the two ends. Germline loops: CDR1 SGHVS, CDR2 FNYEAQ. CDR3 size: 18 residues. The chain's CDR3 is CASSPTHPILARADTQYF. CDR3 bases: TGTGCCAGCAGCCCTACACATCCAATACTAGCAAGGGCAGATACGCAGTATTTT.

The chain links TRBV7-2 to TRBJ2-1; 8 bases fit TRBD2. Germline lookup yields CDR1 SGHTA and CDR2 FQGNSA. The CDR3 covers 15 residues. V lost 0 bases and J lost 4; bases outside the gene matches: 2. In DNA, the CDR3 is TGTGCCAGCAGCTTAGCTCCTAGCGGGTACAATGAGCAGTTCTTC. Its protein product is CASSLAPSGYNEQFF.

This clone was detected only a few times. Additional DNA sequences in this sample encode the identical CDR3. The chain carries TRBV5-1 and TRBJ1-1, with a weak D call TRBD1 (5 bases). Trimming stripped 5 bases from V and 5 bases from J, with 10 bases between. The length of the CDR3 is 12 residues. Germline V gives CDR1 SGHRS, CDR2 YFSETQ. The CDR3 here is CASSSRGTEAFF. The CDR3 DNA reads TGCGCCAGCAGTTCCCGGGGGACTGAAGCTTTCTTT. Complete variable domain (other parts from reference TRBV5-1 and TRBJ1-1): KAGVTQTPRYLIKTRGQQVTLSCSPISGHRSVSWYQQTPGQGLQFLFEYFSETQRNKGNFPGRFSGRQFSNSRSEMNVSTLELGDSALYLCASSSRGTEAFFGQGTRLTVV.

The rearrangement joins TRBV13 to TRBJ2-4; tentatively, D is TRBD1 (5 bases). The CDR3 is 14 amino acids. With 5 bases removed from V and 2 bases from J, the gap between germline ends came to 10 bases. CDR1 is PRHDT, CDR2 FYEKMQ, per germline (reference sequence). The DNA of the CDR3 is TGTGCCAGCAGCAGACGGACATCCAAAAACATTCAGTACTTC. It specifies CASSRRTSKNIQYF.

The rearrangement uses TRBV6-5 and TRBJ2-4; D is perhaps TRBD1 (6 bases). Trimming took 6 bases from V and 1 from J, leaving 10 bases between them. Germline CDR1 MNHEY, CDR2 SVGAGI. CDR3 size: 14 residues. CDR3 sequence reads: CASRETGAKNIQYF. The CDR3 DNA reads TGTGCCAGCAGGGAAACAGGGGCCAAAAACATTCAGTACTTC.

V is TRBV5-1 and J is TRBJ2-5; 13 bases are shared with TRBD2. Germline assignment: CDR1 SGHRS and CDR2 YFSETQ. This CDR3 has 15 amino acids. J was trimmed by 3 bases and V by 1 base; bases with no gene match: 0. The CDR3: CASSLTSGREETQYF. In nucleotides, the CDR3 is TGCGCCAGCAGCTTGACTAGCGGGAGGGAAGAGACCCAGTACTTC.

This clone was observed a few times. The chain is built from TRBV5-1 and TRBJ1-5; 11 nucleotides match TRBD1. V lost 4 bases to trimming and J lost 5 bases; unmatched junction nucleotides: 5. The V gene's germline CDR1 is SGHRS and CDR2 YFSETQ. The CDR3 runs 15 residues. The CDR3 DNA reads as TGCGCCAGCAGCGCCGGACAGGGGGCACATCAGCCCCAGCATTTT. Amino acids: CASSAGQGAHQPQHF.

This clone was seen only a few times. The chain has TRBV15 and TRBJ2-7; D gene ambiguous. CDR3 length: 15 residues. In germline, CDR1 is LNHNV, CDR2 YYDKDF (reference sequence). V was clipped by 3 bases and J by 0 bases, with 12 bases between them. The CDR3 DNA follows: TGTGCCACCAGCAGGCCGGGTTGGCCCTCCTACGAGCAGTACTTC. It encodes CATSRPGWPSYEQYF.

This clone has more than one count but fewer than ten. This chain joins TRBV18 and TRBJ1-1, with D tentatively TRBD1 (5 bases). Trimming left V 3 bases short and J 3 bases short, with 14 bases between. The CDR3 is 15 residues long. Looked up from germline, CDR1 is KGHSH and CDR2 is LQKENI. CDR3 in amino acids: CASSPSPGGDTEAFF. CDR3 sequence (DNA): TGTGCCAGCTCACCTTCCCCCGGAGGGGACACTGAAGCTTTCTTT.

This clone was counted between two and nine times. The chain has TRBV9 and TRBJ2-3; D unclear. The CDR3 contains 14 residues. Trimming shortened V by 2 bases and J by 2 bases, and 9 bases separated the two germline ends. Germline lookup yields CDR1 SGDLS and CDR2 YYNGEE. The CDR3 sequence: CASSVAVSTDTQYF. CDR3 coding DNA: TGTGCCAGCAGCGTTGCAGTTTCCACAGATACGCAGTATTTT. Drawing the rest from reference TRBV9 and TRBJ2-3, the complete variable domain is DSGVTQTPKHLITATGQRVTLRCSPRSGDLSVYWYQQSLDQGLQFLIQYYNGEERAKGNILERFSAQQFPDLHSELNLSSLELGDSALYFCASSVAVSTDTQYFGPGTRLTVL.

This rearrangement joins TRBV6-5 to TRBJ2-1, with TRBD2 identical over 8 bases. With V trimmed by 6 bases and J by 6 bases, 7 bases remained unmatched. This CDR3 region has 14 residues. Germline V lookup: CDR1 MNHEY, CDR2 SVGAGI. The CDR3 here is CASRSSGRVNEQFF. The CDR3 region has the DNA TGTGCCAGCAGATCAAGCGGGAGAGTCAATGAGCAGTTCTTC.

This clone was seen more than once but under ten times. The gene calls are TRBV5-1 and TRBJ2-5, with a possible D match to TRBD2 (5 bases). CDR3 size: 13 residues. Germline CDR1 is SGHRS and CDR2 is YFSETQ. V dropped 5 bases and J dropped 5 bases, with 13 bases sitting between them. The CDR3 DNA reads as TGCGCCAGCAGATCTGAGGGTAGCGAGACCCAGTACTTC. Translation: CASRSEGSETQYF. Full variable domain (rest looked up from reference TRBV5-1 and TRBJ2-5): KAGVTQTPRYLIKTRGQQVTLSCSPISGHRSVSWYQQTPGQGLQFLFEYFSETQRNKGNFPGRFSGRQFSNSRSEMNVSTLELGDSALYLCASRSEGSETQYFGPGTRLLVL.

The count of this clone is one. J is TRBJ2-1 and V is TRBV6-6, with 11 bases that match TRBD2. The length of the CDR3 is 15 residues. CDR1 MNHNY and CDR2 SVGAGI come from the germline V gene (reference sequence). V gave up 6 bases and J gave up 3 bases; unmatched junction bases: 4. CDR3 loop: CASRGGTSGYNEQFF. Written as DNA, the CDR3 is TGTGCCAGCAGGGGGGGGACTAGCGGCTACAATGAGCAGTTCTTC.

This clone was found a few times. The CDR3, as DNA: TGTGCCAGCAGGACAGGGGGTCAGCCCCAGCATTTT. This sequence encodes CASRTGGQPQHF. The chain carries TRBV28 and TRBJ1-5; 9 bases are shared with TRBD1. The CDR3 length is 12 residues. V was clipped by 6 bases and J by 6 bases; unmatched bases: 0. Germline V gene sequence: CDR1 MDHEN, CDR2 SYDVKM.

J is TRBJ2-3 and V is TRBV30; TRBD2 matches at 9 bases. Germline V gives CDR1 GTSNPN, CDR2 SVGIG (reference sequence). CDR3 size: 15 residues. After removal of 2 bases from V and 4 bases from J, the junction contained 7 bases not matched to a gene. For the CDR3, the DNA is TGTGCCTGGAGTCCGGGACTAGCTTTCGCAGATACGCAGTATTTT. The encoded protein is CAWSPGLAFADTQYF.